A selection of T cell receptor beta chains follows, all from one sample in a study of spatial heterogeneity in lung cancer. TCRdb reprocessed the 5' RACE reads via MiXCR and lists one record per CDR3 protein. The profile shows about 52,000 distinct CDR3 sequences, around 7% of them singletons. The sample in question was PBMCs, obtained at follow-up. Source of these receptors: a female donor with early-stage non-small cell lung cancer. The CDR3 runs from the conserved cysteine through the conserved F or W. Each record gives: CDR3 length, clone size, J gene, D gene, V gene, CDR3 protein, CDR3 DNA. D genes are given only for firm matches. Clone size appears in some rows only: once, few, many, or a class for an expanded clone.

>14|many|TRBJ2-1|-|TRBV24-1
CATSGPPAYNEQFF
TGTGCCACCAGTGGACCCCCAGCCTACAATGAGCAGTTCTTC
>15|many|TRBJ2-3|-|TRBV3-1
CASSPPGLHTDTQYF
TGTGCCAGCAGCCCTCCGGGACTGCACACAGATACGCAGTATTTT
>15|many|TRBJ2-2|-|TRBV18
CASSRAELNTGELFF
TGTGCCAGCTCAAGAGCGGAACTGAACACCGGGGAGCTGTTTTTT
>14|many|TRBJ1-2|-|TRBV2
CASRNRLEVDGYTF
TGTGCCAGTAGAAACAGGCTAGAGGTTGATGGCTACACCTTC
>14|many|TRBJ1-1|-|TRBV9
CASSLGLLNTEAFF
TGTGCCAGCAGCCTCGGACTGCTGAACACTGAAGCTTTCTTT
>16|-|TRBJ1-1|-|TRBV28
CASSPPPGRSNTEAFF
TGTGCCAGCAGTCCCCCTCCGGGACGGTCCAACACTGAAGCTTTCTTT
>12|many|TRBJ1-2|-|TRBV19
CASHLWPGGYTF
TGTGCCAGTCATCTTTGGCCCGGTGGCTACACCTTC
>14|many|TRBJ2-1|-|TRBV5-1
CASSLGPPSFEQFF
TGCGCCAGCAGCTTGGGACCACCTAGTTTTGAGCAGTTCTTC
>12|many|TRBJ2-7|-|TRBV25-1
CASRKGEFGQYF
TGTGCCAGCAGGAAGGGGGAATTCGGGCAGTACTTC
>13|many|TRBJ1-2|-|TRBV28
CASSLGTNYGYTF
TGTGCCAGCAGTTTAGGCACAAACTATGGCTACACCTTC
>14|many|TRBJ2-1|-|TRBV6-5
CASTRPGRKNEQFF
TGTGCCAGCACCAGACCGGGGCGGAAGAATGAGCAGTTCTTC
>14|many|TRBJ2-5|-|TRBV6-1
CASSENRGRGAQYF
TGTGCCAGCAGTGAAAATAGGGGCCGAGGGGCCCAGTACTTC
>15|-|TRBJ2-1|-|TRBV11-2
CASSLPFDMYNEQFF
TGTGCCAGCAGCCTCCCCTTTGACATGTACAATGAGCAGTTCTTC
>12|many|TRBJ1-1|TRBD1|TRBV11-1
CASSWIQGGAFF
TGTGCCAGCAGCTGGATACAGGGGGGAGCTTTCTTT
>16|many|TRBJ2-7|TRBD1|TRBV2
CASSEATTGGRDEQYF
TGTGCCAGCAGTGAAGCAACAACAGGGGGTAGGGACGAGCAGTACTTC
>15|many|TRBJ2-7|TRBD1|TRBV4-1
CASSNPGQGVFEQYF
TGCGCCAGCAGCAATCCGGGACAGGGAGTTTTCGAGCAGTACTTC
>15|many|TRBJ2-3|-|TRBV11-2
CASSSPGAETDTQYF
TGTGCCAGCAGCTCACCAGGGGCTGAAACAGATACGCAGTATTTT
>15|many|TRBJ1-5|-|TRBV5-1
CASSLSDNSNQPQHF
TGCGCCAGCAGCTTGTCGGACAATAGCAATCAGCCCCAGCATTTT
>13|many|TRBJ1-1|-|TRBV6-6
CASTHGGATEAFF
TGTGCCAGCACCCATGGGGGGGCCACTGAAGCTTTCTTT
>15|many|TRBJ2-5|-|TRBV5-5
CASSPNPDTRETQYF
TGTGCCAGCAGCCCCAACCCCGACACCCGGGAGACCCAGTACTTC
>15|many|TRBJ1-5|-|TRBV6-2/TRBV6-3
CASSYSEFGNQPQHF
TGTGCCAGCAGTTATTCCGAGTTTGGCAATCAGCCCCAGCATTTT
>14|-|TRBJ2-1|-|TRBV13
CASSLPTVYNEQFF
TGTGCCAGCAGCCTCCCGACAGTCTACAATGAGCAGTTCTTC
>14|-|TRBJ2-5|TRBD1|TRBV9
CASSQQGASETQYF
TGTGCCAGCAGTCAGCAGGGGGCCTCAGAGACCCAGTACTTC
>11|many|TRBJ1-6|-|TRBV6-2/TRBV6-3
CASTTWSPLHF
TGTGCCAGCACCACTTGGTCACCCCTCCACTTT
>15|few|TRBJ2-5|TRBD1|TRBV28
CASSSYDRAEETQYF
TGTGCCAGCAGTAGCTACGACAGGGCCGAAGAGACCCAGTACTTC
>12|many|TRBJ2-1|-|TRBV3-1
CASSQLNNEQFF
TGTGCCAGCAGCCAACTCAACAATGAGCAGTTCTTC
>12|many|TRBJ2-2|-|TRBV7-7
CAVGRNTGELFF
TGTGCCGTCGGCCGTAACACCGGGGAGCTGTTTTTT
>14|-|TRBJ1-1|-|TRBV4-3
CASSLSADNTEAFF
TGCGCCAGCAGCCTCAGTGCTGATAACACTGAAGCTTTCTTT
>15|many|TRBJ1-2|-|TRBV3-1
CASSQGSGGPYDYTF
TGTGCCAGCAGCCAAGGGTCCGGGGGACCCTATGACTACACCTTC
>17|many|TRBJ2-3|TRBD2|TRBV6-6
CASLTRLAGGSKDTQYF
TGTGCCAGCCTAACCCGGCTAGCGGGGGGGTCAAAAGATACGCAGTATTTT
>12|many|TRBJ2-1|TRBD1|TRBV11-3
CASSKGANEQFF
TGTGCCAGCAGCAAGGGGGCTAATGAGCAGTTCTTC
>12|-|TRBJ1-6|-|TRBV29-1
CSVGAGNSPLHF
TGCAGCGTTGGGGCAGGGAATTCACCCCTCCACTTT
>13|once|TRBJ2-7|-|TRBV18
CASSPDWRVEQYF
TGTGCCAGCTCACCAGATTGGAGGGTCGAGCAGTACTTC
>13|many|TRBJ2-2|TRBD1|TRBV7-3
CASRGQGAGELFF
TGTGCCAGCAGGGGACAGGGGGCCGGGGAGCTGTTTTTT
>14|many|TRBJ1-6|-|TRBV4-1
CASVRVFGNSPLHF
TGCGCCAGCGTTCGAGTCTTTGGGAATTCACCCCTCCACTTT
>15|many|TRBJ2-5|TRBD1|TRBV7-8
CASSLGQTTQETQYF
TGTGCCAGCAGCCTGGGACAGACCACGCAAGAGACCCAGTACTTC
>15|once|TRBJ2-5|TRBD1|TRBV15
CATSKGQGGRETQYF
TGTGCCACCAGCAAAGGACAGGGGGGTAGAGAGACCCAGTACTTC
>14|many|TRBJ1-5|-|TRBV23-1
CAGPKNMGNQPQHF
TGCGCCGGCCCCAAAAACATGGGCAATCAGCCCCAGCATTTT
>15|few|TRBJ1-2|TRBD1|TRBV4-3
CASSQEGQTNYGYTF
TGCGCCAGCAGCCAAGAGGGACAGACCAACTATGGCTACACCTTC
>15|-|TRBJ2-7|-|TRBV6-2/TRBV6-3
CASSRPETGVYEQYF
TGTGCCAGCAGTCGCCCAGAGACCGGGGTCTACGAGCAGTACTTC
>14|many|TRBJ2-1|TRBD2|TRBV4-1
CASSQAGGVNEQFF
TGCGCCAGCAGCCAAGCGGGGGGGGTCAATGAGCAGTTCTTC
>14|few|TRBJ2-1|TRBD1|TRBV6-2/TRBV6-3
CASSWDRAYNEQFF
TGTGCCAGCAGTTGGGACAGGGCCTACAATGAGCAGTTCTTC
>14|few|TRBJ1-5|TRBD1|TRBV12-3/TRBV12-4
CASSRQGAVQPQHF
TGTGCCAGCAGTCGACAGGGGGCCGTTCAGCCCCAGCATTTT
>14|many|TRBJ1-2|TRBD1|TRBV4-3
CASSQETGEDGYTF
TGCGCCAGCAGCCAAGAGACAGGGGAAGATGGCTACACCTTC
>15|many|TRBJ2-1|TRBD2|TRBV5-1
CASTSASGGPNEQFF
TGCGCCAGCACTAGCGCTAGCGGGGGGCCTAATGAGCAGTTCTTC
>17|-|TRBJ1-5|-|TRBV10-3
CAISETAGKKGNQPQHF
TGTGCCATCAGTGAAACGGCAGGGAAGAAAGGCAATCAGCCCCAGCATTTT
>16|few|TRBJ2-5|TRBD1|TRBV5-1
CASSWPLGQGAETQYF
TGCGCCAGCAGCTGGCCGCTGGGACAGGGGGCCGAGACCCAGTACTTC
>13|many|TRBJ1-5|TRBD1|TRBV20-1
CSAKDRGWQPQHF
TGCAGTGCTAAAGACAGGGGGTGGCAGCCCCAGCATTTT